This T cell receptor (beta chain) was captured in a study of blood T cell repertoires in COVID-19. Study as a whole: In each case, the material was cDNA or gDNA derived from T cells, B-cell-depleted T cells, or PBMCs.

This CDR3 has 16 residues. The assay was immunoSEQ multiplex PCR, and TCRdb's table has in-frame clones only and misses some. The sample has around 90,000 clones, about 86% seen once. The gene calls are TRBV21-1 and TRBJ1-2. TRBV21-1 is described as a pseudogene. The receptor comes from a man over 45 with COVID-19, enrolled during active disease. Specimen: peripheral blood. This chain's CDR3 is CASSNPRELVSYGYTF. The CDR3 DNA reads TGTGCCAGCAGCAACCCACGGGAGTTGGTATCCTATGGCTACACCTTC.